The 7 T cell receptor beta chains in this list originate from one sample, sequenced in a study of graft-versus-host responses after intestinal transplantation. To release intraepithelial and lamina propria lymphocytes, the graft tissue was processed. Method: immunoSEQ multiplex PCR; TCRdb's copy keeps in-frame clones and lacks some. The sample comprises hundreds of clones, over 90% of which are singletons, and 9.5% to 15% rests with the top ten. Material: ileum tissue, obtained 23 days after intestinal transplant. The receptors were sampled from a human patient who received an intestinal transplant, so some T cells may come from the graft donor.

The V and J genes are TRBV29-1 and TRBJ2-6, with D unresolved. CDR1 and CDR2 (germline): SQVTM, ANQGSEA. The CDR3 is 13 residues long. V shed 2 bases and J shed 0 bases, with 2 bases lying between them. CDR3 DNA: TGCAGCGTTGAACCCTCTGGGGCCAACGTCCTGACTTTC. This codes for CSVEPSGANVLTF.

CDR3 protein: CASSLTGGSPLHF. CDR3 nucleotides: TGTGCCAGCAGCTTGACAGGGGGTTCACCCCTCCACTTT. The rearrangement joins TRBV5-4 to TRBJ1-6, with TRBD1 matching over 8 bases. The germline gives CDR1 SGHNT, CDR2 YYREEE (reference sequence). This CDR3 has 13 residues. Losses at the gene ends were 1 base for V and 9 bases for J; bases not matched to a gene: 0.

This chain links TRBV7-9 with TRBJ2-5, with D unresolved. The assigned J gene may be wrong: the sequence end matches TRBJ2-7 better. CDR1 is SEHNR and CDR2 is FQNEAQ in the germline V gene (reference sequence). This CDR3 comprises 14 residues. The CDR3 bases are TGTGCCAGCAGCTTAGTAGGCCCCCCCGGCGAGCAGTACTTC. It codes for CASSLVGPPGEQYF.

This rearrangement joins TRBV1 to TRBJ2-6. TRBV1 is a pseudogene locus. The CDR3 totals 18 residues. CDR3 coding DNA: TGCACCAGCAGGGTGAACTGTTGTGCACAAAGTCGGGCCAACGTCCTGACTTTC. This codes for CTSRVNCCAQSRANVLTF.

CDR3 nucleotides: TGTGCCAGCAGTAGGACCCTTCAGGCGGAGACCCAGTACTTC. It encodes CASSRTLQAETQYF. V usage is TRBV6-1 and J usage is TRBJ2-5; D uncertain. V was shortened by 5 bases and J by 5 bases, with 15 bases between the two germline ends. This CDR3 comprises 14 residues. Germline CDR1 is MNHNS and CDR2 is SASEGT.

The CDR3 DNA is TGTGCCAGCAGTGAGACACACTCCTACGAGCAGTACTTC. The encoded protein is CASSETHSYEQYF. The chain is built from TRBV28 and TRBJ2-7; D is ambiguous. The CDR3 has 13 residues. Germline lookup yields CDR1 MDHEN and CDR2 SYDVKM. V was clipped by 5 bases and J by 0 bases, with 8 bases between them.

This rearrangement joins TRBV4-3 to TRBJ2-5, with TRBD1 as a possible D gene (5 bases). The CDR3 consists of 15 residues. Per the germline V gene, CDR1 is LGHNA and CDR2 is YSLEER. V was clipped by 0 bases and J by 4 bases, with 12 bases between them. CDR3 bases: TGCGCCAGCAGCCAAGATCTCGGCAGGGTAGAGACCCAGTACTTC. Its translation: CASSQDLGRVETQYF.